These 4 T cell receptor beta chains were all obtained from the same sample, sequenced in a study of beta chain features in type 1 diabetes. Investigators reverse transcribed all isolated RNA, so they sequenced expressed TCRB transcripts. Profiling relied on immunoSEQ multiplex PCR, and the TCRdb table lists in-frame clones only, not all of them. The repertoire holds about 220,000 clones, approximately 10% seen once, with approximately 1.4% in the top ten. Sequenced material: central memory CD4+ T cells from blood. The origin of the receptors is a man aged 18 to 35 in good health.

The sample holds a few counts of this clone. CDR3 residues: CATRGEPQHF. In DNA, the CDR3 is TGTGCCACCCGGGGGGAGCCCCAGCATTTT. J is TRBJ1-5 and V is TRBV10-3; D might be TRBD1 (5 bases). V lost 10 bases to trimming and J lost 8 bases, with 9 bases between them. Looked up from germline, CDR1 is ENHRY and CDR2 is SYGVKD. This CDR3 is built from 10 residues.

CDR3 protein: CAISAGRYLGYNEQFF. DNA of the CDR3: TGTGCCATCAGCGCCGGACGCTACTTAGGGTACAATGAGCAGTTCTTC. The rearrangement joins TRBV10-3 to TRBJ2-1; no firm D call. Germline V gene lookup returns CDR1 ENHRY and CDR2 SYGVKD. The CDR3 runs to 16 residues. Trimming stripped 6 bases from V and 4 bases from J, with 19 bases between.

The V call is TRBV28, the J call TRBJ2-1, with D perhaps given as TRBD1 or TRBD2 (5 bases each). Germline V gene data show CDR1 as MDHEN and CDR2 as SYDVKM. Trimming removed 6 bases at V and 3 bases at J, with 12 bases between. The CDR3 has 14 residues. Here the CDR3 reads CASRNRDLYNEQFF. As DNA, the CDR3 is TGTGCCAGCAGGAACCGGGACCTCTACAATGAGCAGTTCTTC.

CDR3 sequence reads: CASSVVTGGEQFF. The CDR3 nucleotides read TGTGCCAGCAGCGTAGTGACAGGAGGTGAGCAGTTCTTC. The chain has TRBV9 and TRBJ2-1; the D gene is possibly TRBD1 (6 bases). Germline CDR1 and CDR2: SGDLS and YYNGEE. The germline V and J ends were trimmed by 0 bases and 9 bases, with 10 bases remaining between them. The CDR3 covers 13 residues.